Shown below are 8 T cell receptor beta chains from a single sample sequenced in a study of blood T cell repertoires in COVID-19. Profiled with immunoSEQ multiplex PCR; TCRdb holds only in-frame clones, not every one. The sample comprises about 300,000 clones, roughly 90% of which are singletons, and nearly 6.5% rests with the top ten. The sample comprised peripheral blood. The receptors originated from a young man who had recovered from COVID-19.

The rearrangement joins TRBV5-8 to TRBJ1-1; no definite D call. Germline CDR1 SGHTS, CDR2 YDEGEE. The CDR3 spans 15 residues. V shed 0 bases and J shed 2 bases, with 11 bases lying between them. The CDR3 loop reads CASSLVGGSNTEAFF. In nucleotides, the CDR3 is TGTGCCAGCAGCTTGGTCGGAGGGAGTAACACTGAAGCTTTCTTT.

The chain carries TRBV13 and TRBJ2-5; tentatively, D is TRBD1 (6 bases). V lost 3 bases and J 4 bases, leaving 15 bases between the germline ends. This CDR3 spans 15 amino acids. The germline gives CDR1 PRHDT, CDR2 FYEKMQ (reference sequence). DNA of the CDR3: TGTGCCAGCAGCTTTAGGCACAGGGTAATAGAGACCCAGTACTTC. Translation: CASSFRHRVIETQYF.

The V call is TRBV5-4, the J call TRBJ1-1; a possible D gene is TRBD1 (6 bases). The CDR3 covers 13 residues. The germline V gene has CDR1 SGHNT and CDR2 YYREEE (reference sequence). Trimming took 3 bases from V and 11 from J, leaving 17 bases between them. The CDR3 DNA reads TGTGCCAGCAGCTGGGGGACATCTAGGGAGGCTTTCTTT. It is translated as CASSWGTSREAFF.

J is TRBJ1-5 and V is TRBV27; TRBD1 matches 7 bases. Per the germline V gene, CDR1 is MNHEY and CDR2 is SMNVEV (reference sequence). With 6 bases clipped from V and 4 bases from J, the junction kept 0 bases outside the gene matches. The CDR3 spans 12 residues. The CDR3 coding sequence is TGTGCCAGCAGGACAGGGAATCAGCCCCAGCATTTT. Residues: CASRTGNQPQHF.

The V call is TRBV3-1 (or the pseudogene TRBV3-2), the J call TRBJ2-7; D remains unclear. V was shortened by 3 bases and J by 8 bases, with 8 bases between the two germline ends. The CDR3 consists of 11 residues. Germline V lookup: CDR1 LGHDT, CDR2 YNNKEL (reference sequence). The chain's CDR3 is CASSQRHQQYF. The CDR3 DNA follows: TGTGCCAGCAGCCAGAGACATCAGCAGTACTTC.

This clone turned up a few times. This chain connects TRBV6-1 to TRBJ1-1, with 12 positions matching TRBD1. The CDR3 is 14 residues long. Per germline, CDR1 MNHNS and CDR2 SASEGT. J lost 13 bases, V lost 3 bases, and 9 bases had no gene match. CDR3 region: CASSDPGQGAWGFF. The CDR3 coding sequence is TGTGCCAGCAGTGATCCGGGACAGGGGGCTTGGGGTTTCTTT.

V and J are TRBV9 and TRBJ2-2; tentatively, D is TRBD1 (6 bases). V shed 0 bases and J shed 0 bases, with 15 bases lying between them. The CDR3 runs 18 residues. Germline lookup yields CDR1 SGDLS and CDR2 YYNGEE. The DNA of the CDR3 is TGTGCCAGCAGCGTAGCAGTGACGGGACAAACGAACACCGGGGAGCTGTTTTTT. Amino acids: CASSVAVTGQTNTGELFF.

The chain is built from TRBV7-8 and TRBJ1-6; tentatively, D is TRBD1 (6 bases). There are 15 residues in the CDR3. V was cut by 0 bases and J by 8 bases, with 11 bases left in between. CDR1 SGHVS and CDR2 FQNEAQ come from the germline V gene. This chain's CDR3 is CASSLARQDYSPLHF. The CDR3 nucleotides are TGTGCCAGCAGCTTAGCCCGACAGGACTATTCACCCCTCCACTTT.